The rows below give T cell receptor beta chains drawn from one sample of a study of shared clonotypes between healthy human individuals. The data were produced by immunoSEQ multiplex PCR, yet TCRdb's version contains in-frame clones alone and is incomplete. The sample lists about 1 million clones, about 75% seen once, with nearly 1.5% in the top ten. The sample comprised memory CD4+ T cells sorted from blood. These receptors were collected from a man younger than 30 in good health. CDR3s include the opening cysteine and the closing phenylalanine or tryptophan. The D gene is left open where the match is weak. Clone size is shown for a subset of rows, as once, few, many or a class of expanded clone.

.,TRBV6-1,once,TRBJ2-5,CASSEVRPGETQYF,TGTGCCAGCAGTGAGGTACGTCCAGGAGAGACCCAGTACTTC
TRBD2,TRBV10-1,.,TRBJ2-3,CASSGASGEGDTQYF,TGCGCCAGCAGTGGGGCTAGCGGGGAGGGAGATACGCAGTATTTT
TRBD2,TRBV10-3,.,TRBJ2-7,CATISGGLSYEQYF,TGTGCCACGATTAGCGGGGGACTCTCCTACGAGCAGTACTTC
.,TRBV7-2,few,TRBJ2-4,CASSRTTAGNIQYF,TGTGCCAGCAGCCGCACTACGGCTGGAAACATTCAGTACTTC
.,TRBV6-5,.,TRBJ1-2,CASSYSMGYGYTF,TGTGCCAGCAGTTATAGTATGGGCTATGGCTACACCTTC
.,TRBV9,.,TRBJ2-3,CASSVGRGTDTQYF,TGTGCCAGCAGCGTAGGGAGGGGAACAGATACGCAGTATTTT
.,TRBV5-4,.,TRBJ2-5,CASSRTGLWETQYF,TGTGCCAGCAGCCGTACGGGTCTTTGGGAGACCCAGTACTTC
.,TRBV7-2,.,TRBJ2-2,CASFPNTGELFF,TGTGCCAGTTTTCCGAACACCGGGGAGCTGTTTTTT
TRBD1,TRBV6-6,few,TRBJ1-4,CASSPETGRVEKLFF,TGTGCCAGCAGCCCCGAGACAGGGCGAGTTGAAAAACTGTTTTTT
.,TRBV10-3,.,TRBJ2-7,CAISGGLHEQYF,TGTGCCATCAGTGGGGGTCTCCACGAGCAGTACTTC
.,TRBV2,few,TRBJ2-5,CASSEEGTGRETQYF,TGTGCCAGCAGTGAAGAAGGTACAGGGAGGGAGACCCAGTACTTC
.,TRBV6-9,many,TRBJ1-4,CASRHERSRVVGLANEKLFF,TGTGCCAGCAGACACGAGAGAAGCAGGGTCGTAGGGCTCGCTAATGAAAAACTGTTTTTT
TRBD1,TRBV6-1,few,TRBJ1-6,CASSEGTGGFTLHF,TGTGCCAGCAGTGAAGGGACAGGGGGCTTTACCCTCCACTTT
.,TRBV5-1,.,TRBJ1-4,CASSLEGGPNEKLFF,TGCGCCAGCAGCTTGGAGGGAGGGCCTAATGAAAAACTGTTTTTT
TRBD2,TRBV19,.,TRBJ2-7,CATTGTSSDEQYF,TGTGCCACCACCGGGACTAGTTCAGACGAGCAGTACTTC
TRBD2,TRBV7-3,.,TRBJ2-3,CASSPLAGGADTQYF,TGTGCCAGCAGCCCCCTAGCGGGGGGGGCAGATACGCAGTATTTT
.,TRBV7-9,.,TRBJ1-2,CASSATVGLAPGYTF,TGTGCCAGCAGCGCAACAGTGGGACTCGCCCCTGGCTACACCTTC
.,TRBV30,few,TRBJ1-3,CAWTNQAGNTIYF,TGTGCCTGGACGAATCAAGCGGGCAACACCATATATTTT
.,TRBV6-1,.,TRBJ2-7,CASSFREDYEQYF,TGTGCCAGCAGTTTTAGAGAAGACTACGAGCAGTACTTC
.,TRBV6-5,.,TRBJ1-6,CASRPQGSPLHF,TGTGCCAGCAGACCACAGGGTTCACCCCTCCACTTT
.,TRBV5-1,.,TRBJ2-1,CASSLVGAGEQFF,TGCGCCAGCAGCTTGGTGGGGGCGGGTGAGCAGTTCTTC
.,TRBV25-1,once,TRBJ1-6,CASTFGLNSPLHF,TGTGCCAGCACATTCGGTTTAAATTCACCCCTCCACTTT
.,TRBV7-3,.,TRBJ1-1,CASSPSGVRSEAFF,TGTGCCAGCAGCCCATCAGGGGTACGGTCTGAAGCTTTCTTT
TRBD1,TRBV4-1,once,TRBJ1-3,CASSQDPAGGFGNTIYF,TGCGCCAGCAGCCAAGATCCAGCAGGGGGCTTTGGAAACACCATATATTTT
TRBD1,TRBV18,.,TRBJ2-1,CASSPSRQGANNEQFF,TGTGCCAGCTCACCAAGTCGACAGGGGGCGAACAATGAGCAGTTCTTC
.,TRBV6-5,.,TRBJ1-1,CASSYSTTLNTEAFF,TGTGCCAGCAGTTACTCCACCACACTGAACACTGAAGCTTTCTTT
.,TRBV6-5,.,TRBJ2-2,CASSYLGPRAAGELFF,TGTGCCAGCAGTTACTTAGGCCCTCGAGCGGCCGGGGAGCTGTTTTTT
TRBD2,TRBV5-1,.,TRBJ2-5,CASRILAGQETQYF,TGCGCCAGCAGAATACTAGCGGGTCAAGAGACCCAGTACTTC
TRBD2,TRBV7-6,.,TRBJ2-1,CASSLHGTSRNEQFF,TGTGCCAGCAGCCTTCACGGGACTAGTAGGAATGAGCAGTTCTTC
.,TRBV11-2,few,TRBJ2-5,CASSRQAPQETQYF,TGTGCCAGCAGCCGACAGGCCCCCCAAGAGACCCAGTACTTC
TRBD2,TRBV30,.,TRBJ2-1,CAYFIELAGANEQFF,TGTGCTTACTTCATCGAACTAGCGGGAGCCAATGAGCAGTTCTTC
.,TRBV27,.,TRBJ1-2,CASMGDPYGYTF,TGTGCCAGCATGGGGGATCCCTATGGCTACACCTTC
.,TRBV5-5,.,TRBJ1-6,CASSRDTSYSPLHF,TGTGCCAGCAGCCGAGACACGTCCTATTCACCCCTCCACTTT
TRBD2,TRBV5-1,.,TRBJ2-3,CASSLAKTSGGLTDTQYF,TGCGCCAGCAGCTTGGCCAAAACTAGCGGGGGTCTCACAGATACGCAGTATTTT
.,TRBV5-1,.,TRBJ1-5,CASSSESGSNQPQHF,TGCGCCAGCAGCTCCGAGTCAGGGAGCAATCAGCCCCAGCATTTT
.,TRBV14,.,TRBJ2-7,CASSFARDSGEQYF,TGTGCCAGCAGCTTCGCTAGGGACTCGGGGGAGCAGTACTTC
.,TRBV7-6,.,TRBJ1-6,CASSSQQGNSPLHF,TGTGCCAGCAGCTCCCAACAGGGTAATTCACCCCTCCACTTT
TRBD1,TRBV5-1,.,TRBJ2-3,CASSLRQGVPDTQYF,TGCGCCAGCAGCTTGAGACAGGGGGTCCCAGATACGCAGTATTTT
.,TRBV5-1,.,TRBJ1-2,CASSQPPLDGYTF,TGCGCCAGCAGCCAGCCTCCCCTTGATGGCTACACCTTC
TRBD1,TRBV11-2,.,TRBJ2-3,CASSLNAGGGLADTQYF,TGTGCCAGCAGCTTAAACGCAGGGGGCGGATTGGCAGATACGCAGTATTTT
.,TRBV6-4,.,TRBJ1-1,CASRATEGTEAFF,TGTGCCAGCAGGGCAACAGAGGGCACTGAAGCTTTCTTT
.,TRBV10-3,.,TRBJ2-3,CAISDYAAGTDTQYF,TGTGCCATCAGTGATTACGCGGCGGGCACAGATACGCAGTATTTT
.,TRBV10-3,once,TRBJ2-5,CAVGGSGQETQYF,TGTGCCGTGGGGGGTTCGGGACAAGAGACCCAGTACTTC
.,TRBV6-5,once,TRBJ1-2,CASSLYREDYGYTF,TGTGCCAGCAGTTTATACAGGGAGGACTATGGCTACACCTTC
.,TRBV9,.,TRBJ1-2,CASSARVDYGYTF,TGTGCCAGCAGCGCGCGTGTAGACTATGGCTACACCTTC
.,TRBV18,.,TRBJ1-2,CASSPEYTNYGYTF,TGTGCCAGCTCACCAGAATACACTAACTATGGCTACACCTTC
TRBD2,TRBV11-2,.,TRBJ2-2,CASSQLGLAHTGELFF,TGTGCCAGCAGCCAGTTGGGACTAGCCCACACCGGGGAGCTGTTTTTT
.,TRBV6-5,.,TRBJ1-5,CASSRTTEGKQPQHF,TGTGCCAGCAGTCGGACAACGGAGGGGAAACAGCCCCAGCATTTT
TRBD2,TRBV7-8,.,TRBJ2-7,CASSLVAGAYEQYF,TGTGCCAGCAGCTTAGTCGCGGGGGCCTACGAGCAGTACTTC
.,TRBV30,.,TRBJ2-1,CAWTRGNEQFF,TGTGCCTGGACTCGCGGAAATGAGCAGTTCTTC
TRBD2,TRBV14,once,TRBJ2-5,CASSQLTSGETQYF,TGTGCCAGCAGCCAATTGACTAGCGGAGAGACCCAGTACTTC
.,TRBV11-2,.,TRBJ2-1,CASSQRVGSNEQFF,TGTGCCAGCAGCCAGAGAGTAGGTTCCAATGAGCAGTTCTTC
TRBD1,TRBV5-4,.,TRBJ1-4,CASSLGQGSPANEKLFF,TGTGCCAGCAGCCTAGGACAGGGAAGCCCCGCTAATGAAAAACTGTTTTTT
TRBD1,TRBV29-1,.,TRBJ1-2,CSVSKWGTGATERGGYTF,TGCAGCGTCTCGAAATGGGGGACAGGGGCCACGGAGAGGGGTGGCTACACCTTC
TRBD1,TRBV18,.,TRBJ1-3,CASSPRGTGNTIYF,TGTGCCAGCTCACCCAGGGGGACTGGAAACACCATATATTTT